This T cell receptor (beta chain) is from a study of technical replicates of blood from four donors. Only in-frame clones appear in the TCRdb table, and some are missing; sequencing was by immunoSEQ multiplex PCR. The sample yields about 81,000 clones, approximately 96% seen once. This CDR3 has 17 amino acids. Germline values: CDR1 MDHEN, CDR2 SYDVKM. Trimming stripped 6 bases from V and 3 bases from J, with 18 bases between. This TCR derives from a human donor in good health. The sequencing sample was made of T cells isolated from PBMCs. This chain links TRBV28 with TRBJ2-6; D gene unclear. The CDR3, as DNA: TGTGCCAGCAGCCCCCCTTCTCTCGGTAGTGGGGCCAACGTCCTGACTTTC. It yields the protein CASSPPSLGSGANVLTF.